Listed below are T cell receptor beta chains from one sample, sequenced in a study of beta chain features in type 1 diabetes. Produced via immunoSEQ multiplex PCR; TCRdb's table is partial and in-frame only. The sample carries hundreds of thousands of clones, roughly 8% recorded once. Specimen: central memory CD4+ T cells from blood. These receptors all come from a woman between 18 and 29 years old in good health. Each CDR3 is given with its conserved first and last residue. D genes are given only for firm matches. Rows may omit the clone size; those that give it use once, few, many or a size class.

>few|TRBJ2-5|TRBV2|TRBD1
TGTGCCAGCAGGGGGACAGGGGAGACCCAGTACTTC
CASRGTGETQYF
>NA|TRBJ2-1|TRBV18|TRBD2
TGTGCCAGCTCACCACGTCTAGCGGGAGGGCCCGCCTACAATGAGCAGTTCTTC
CASSPRLAGGPAYNEQFF
>few|TRBJ2-1|TRBV13|TRBD2
TGTGCCAGCAGCTCAGCTAGCGGGAGGGACTCCTACAATGAGCAGTTCTTC
CASSSASGRDSYNEQFF
>few|TRBJ2-1|TRBV14|NA
TGTGCCAGCAGCCTTCGGGTTTACAATGAGCAGTTCTTC
CASSLRVYNEQFF
>few|TRBJ2-7|TRBV7-2|NA
TGTGCCAGCAGCTTAACCCGCACGGGCTACGAGCAGTACTTC
CASSLTRTGYEQYF
>NA|TRBJ2-7|TRBV7-2|NA
TGTGCCAGCAGCTCCCCTAGATGGCTCGGCGAGCAGTACTTC
CASSSPRWLGEQYF
>NA|TRBJ2-1|TRBV7-2|NA
TGTGCCAGCAGCGAGGGGGGCGGGATTTTGGGTCTCAATGAGCAGTTCTTC
CASSEGGGILGLNEQFF
>few|TRBJ2-5|TRBV4-3|NA
TGCGCCAGCAGCCAAGATAGGGGCAGGGAGACCCAGTACTTC
CASSQDRGRETQYF
>few|TRBJ1-4|TRBV4-3|TRBD1
TGCGCCAGCAGCCAAGATTATCCGGGACAGGCAACTAATGAAAAACTGTTTTTT
CASSQDYPGQATNEKLFF
>NA|TRBJ1-2|TRBV6-1|TRBD1
TGTGCCAGCAGTGTGTTGGGACAGGGGAACACCTTC
CASSVLGQGNTF
>NA|TRBJ1-1|TRBV25-1|TRBD1
TGTGCCAGCAGCGCGGACAGGCGCAACACTGAAGCTTTCTTT
CASSADRRNTEAFF
>NA|TRBJ1-1|TRBV27|NA
TGTGCCAGCAATGTGGGACGGATGAACACTGAAGCTTTCTTT
CASNVGRMNTEAFF
>few|TRBJ2-5|TRBV5-1|TRBD1
TGCGCCAGCAGCCCGGGGGACAGGAAAGAGACCCAGTACTTC
CASSPGDRKETQYF
>few|TRBJ2-2|TRBV18|NA
TGTGCCAGCTCACCAGGGACGGACCGCACCGGGGAGCTGTTTTTT
CASSPGTDRTGELFF
>few|TRBJ1-2|TRBV5-1|NA
TGCGCCAGCAGAAATTCAGTTAACTATGGCTACACCTTC
CASRNSVNYGYTF
>NA|TRBJ2-1|TRBV9|TRBD1
TGTGCCAGCAGCCCACATCCCGGGACAGAGAAGGGGCAGTTCTTC
CASSPHPGTEKGQFF
>few|TRBJ1-5|TRBV19|NA
TGTGCCAGTAGTATAGATGATGTGAATCAGCCCCAGCATTTT
CASSIDDVNQPQHF
>NA|TRBJ2-6|TRBV19|NA
TGTGCCAGTGTGGGGGTCACTGGGGCCAACGTCCTGACTTTC
CASVGVTGANVLTF
>few|TRBJ1-2|TRBV10-3|NA
TGTGCCATCAGTGAGTGGGGCAGGGGCTATGGCTACACCTTC
CAISEWGRGYGYTF
>NA|TRBJ1-2|TRBV6-5|NA
TGTGCCAGCAGTCGACTGGACAGCGTAGATGGCTACACCTTC
CASSRLDSVDGYTF
>NA|TRBJ2-2|TRBV5-4|NA
TGTGCCAGCAGCTTGGATCCTGGCGCGAACACCGGGGAGCTGTTTTTT
CASSLDPGANTGELFF
>NA|TRBJ1-2|TRBV18|NA
TGTGCCAGCTCACCACCGGTTAACTATGGCTACACCTTC
CASSPPVNYGYTF